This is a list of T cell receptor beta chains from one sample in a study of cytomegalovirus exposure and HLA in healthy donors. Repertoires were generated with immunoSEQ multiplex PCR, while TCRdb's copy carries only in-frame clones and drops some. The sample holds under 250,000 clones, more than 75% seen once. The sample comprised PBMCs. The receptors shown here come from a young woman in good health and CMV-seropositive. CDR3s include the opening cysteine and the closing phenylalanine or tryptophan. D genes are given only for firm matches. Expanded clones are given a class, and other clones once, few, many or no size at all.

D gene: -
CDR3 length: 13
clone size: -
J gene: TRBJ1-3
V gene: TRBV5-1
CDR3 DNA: TGCGCCAGCTCTGGTGCGGCTGGAAACACCATATATTTT
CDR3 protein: CASSGAAGNTIYF

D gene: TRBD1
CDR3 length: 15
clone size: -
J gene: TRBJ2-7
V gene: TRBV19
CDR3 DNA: TGTGCCAGTAGGGGGTCGACAGGGGTCGGCTACGAGCAGTACTTC
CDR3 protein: CASRGSTGVGYEQYF

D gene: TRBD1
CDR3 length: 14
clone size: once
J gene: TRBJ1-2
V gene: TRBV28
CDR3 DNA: TGTGCCAGCAGGACCGGGACAGAAAACTATGGCTACACCTTC
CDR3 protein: CASRTGTENYGYTF

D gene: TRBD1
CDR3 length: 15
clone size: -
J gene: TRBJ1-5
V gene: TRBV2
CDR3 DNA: TGTGCCAGCAGCGGACAGGGGATTAGCAATCAGCCCCAGCATTTT
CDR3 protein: CASSGQGISNQPQHF

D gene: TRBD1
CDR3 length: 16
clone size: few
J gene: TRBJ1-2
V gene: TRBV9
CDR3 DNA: TGTGCCAGCAGCGTTCCCTCACAGGGGGTGGACTATGGCTACACCTTC
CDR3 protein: CASSVPSQGVDYGYTF

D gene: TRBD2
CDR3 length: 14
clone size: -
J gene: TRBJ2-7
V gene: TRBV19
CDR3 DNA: TGTGCCAGTAGTGCCTTAGCGGGGGTCTACGAGCAGTACTTC
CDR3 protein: CASSALAGVYEQYF

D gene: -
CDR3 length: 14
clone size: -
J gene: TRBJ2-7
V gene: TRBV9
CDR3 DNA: TGTGCCAGCAGCGTAGAGCGTATCTCCTACGAGCAGTACTTC
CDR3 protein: CASSVERISYEQYF

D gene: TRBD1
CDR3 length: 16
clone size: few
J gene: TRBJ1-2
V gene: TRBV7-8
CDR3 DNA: TGTGCCAGCAGCTTAGCCCCAGGGACAGCTAACTATGGCTACACCTTC
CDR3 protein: CASSLAPGTANYGYTF

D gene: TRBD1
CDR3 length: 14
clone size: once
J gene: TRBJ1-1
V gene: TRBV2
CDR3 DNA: TGTGCCAGCACTCAGGGACAGCCGAACACTGAAGCTTTCTTT
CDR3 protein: CASTQGQPNTEAFF

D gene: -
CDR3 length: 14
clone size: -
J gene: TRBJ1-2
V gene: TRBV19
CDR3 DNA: TGTGCCAGCAGGGGCCGCCCCAACTCGGGGGGCTACACCTTC
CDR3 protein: CASRGRPNSGGYTF

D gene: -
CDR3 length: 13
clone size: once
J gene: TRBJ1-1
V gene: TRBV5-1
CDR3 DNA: TGCGCCAGCAGTCTAGGGGAACGGACTGAAGCTTTCTTT
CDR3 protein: CASSLGERTEAFF

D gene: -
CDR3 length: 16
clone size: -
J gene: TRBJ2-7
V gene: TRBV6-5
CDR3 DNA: TGTGCCAGCAGTTACTCACAGGGATCTACCCTCTACGAGCAGTACTTC
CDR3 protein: CASSYSQGSTLYEQYF

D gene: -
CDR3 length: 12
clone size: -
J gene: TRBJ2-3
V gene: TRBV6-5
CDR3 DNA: TGTGCCAGCAGTTCTAGCCCAGATACGCAGTATTTT
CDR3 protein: CASSSSPDTQYF

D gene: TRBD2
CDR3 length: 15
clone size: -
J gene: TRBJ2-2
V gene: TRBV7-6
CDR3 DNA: TGTGCCAGCAGCTTTTCGGGAGGGCCGGGCGGGGAGCTGTTTTTT
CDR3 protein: CASSFSGGPGGELFF

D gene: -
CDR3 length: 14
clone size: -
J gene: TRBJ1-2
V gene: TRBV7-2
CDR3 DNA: TGTGCCAGCAGCTTAAATTCCAGGGATAGTGGCTACACCTTC
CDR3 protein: CASSLNSRDSGYTF

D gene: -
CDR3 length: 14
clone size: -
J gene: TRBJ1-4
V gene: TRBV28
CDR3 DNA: TGTGCCAGCAGTTTAGGGCGTTTCAGTGAAAAACTGTTTTTT
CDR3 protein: CASSLGRFSEKLFF

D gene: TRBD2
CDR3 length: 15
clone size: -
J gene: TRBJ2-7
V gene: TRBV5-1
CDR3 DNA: TGCGCCAGCAGCTTGGGCCTAGCGGGAGCTTACGAGCAGTACTTC
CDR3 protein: CASSLGLAGAYEQYF

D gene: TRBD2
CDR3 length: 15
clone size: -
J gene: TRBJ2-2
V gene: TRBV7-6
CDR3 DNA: TGTGCCAGCAGACGGACTAGCGGGAGGGCCGGGGAGCTGTTTTTT
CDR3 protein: CASRRTSGRAGELFF

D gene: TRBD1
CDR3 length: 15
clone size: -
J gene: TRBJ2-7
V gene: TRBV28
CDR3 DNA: TGTGCCAGCAGCTTACCCGGACAGGGAGCGTACGAGCAGTACTTC
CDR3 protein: CASSLPGQGAYEQYF

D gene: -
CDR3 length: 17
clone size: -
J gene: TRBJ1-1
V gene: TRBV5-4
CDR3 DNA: TGTGCCAGCAGCTTGTTGCAGGGTGGGGGGGTGGACACTGAAGCTTTCTTT
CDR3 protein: CASSLLQGGGVDTEAFF

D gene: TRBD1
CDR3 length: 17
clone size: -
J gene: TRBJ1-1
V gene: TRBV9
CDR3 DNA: TGTGCCAGCAGCACCCCAACGCAGGGGGCGCAGGTCACTGAAGCTTTCTTT
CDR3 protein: CASSTPTQGAQVTEAFF

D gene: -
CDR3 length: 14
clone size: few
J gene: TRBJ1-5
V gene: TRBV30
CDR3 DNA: TGTGCCTGGAGTGTGTCCGGGAGCAATCAGCCCCAGCATTTT
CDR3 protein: CAWSVSGSNQPQHF

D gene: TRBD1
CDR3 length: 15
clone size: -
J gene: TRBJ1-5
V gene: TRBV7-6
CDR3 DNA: TGTGCCAGCAGCCAGGGGAGGGGACAGGGGGAGCCCCAGCATTTT
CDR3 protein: CASSQGRGQGEPQHF

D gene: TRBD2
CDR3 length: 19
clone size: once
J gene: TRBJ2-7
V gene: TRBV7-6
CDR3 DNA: TGTGCCAGCAGCTTATTCCCCCCGGGACTAGCGGGAGAAGGGAACGAGCAGTACTTC
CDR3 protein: CASSLFPPGLAGEGNEQYF

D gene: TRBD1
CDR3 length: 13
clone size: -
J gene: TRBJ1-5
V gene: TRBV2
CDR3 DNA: TGTGCCAGCAGTGAAGCTCGTCAGGGGGCCCAGCATTTT
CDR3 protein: CASSEARQGAQHF

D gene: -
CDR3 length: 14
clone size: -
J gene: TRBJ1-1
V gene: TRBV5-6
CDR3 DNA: TGTGCCAGCAGCTTGGGGCAGATGAACACTGAAGCTTTCTTT
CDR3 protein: CASSLGQMNTEAFF

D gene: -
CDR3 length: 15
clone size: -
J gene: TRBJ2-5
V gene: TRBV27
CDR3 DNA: TGTGCCAGCAGATTCTTGGGACTGGGTGGAGAGACCCAGTACTTC
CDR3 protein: CASRFLGLGGETQYF

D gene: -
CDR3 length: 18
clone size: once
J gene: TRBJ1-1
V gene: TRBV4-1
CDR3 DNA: TGCGCCAGCAGCCAAGTAGGAGGGTTGGGGGGATTGGACACTGAAGCTTTCTTT
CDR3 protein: CASSQVGGLGGLDTEAFF

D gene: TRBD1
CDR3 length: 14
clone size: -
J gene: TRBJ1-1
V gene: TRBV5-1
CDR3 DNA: TGCGCCAGCAGCACGTACAGGGGGAACACTGAAGCTTTCTTT
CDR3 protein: CASSTYRGNTEAFF

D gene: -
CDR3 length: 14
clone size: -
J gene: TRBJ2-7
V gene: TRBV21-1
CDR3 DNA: TGTGCCAGCAGCAACCCCGGACAGCGATACGAGCAGTACTTC
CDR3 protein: CASSNPGQRYEQYF

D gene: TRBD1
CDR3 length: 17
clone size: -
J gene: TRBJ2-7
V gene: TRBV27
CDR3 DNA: TGTGCCAGCAGTTTATCCCCCTCCACAGGGGTCCCCTACGAGCAGTACTTC
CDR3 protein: CASSLSPSTGVPYEQYF

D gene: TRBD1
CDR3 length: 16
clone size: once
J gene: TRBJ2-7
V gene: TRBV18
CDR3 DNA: TGTGCCAGCTCACCTAGGGGACAGGGTGTTTCGCGCGAGCAGTACTTC
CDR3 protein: CASSPRGQGVSREQYF

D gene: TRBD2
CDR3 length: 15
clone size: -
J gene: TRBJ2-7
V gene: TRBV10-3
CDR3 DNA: TGTGCCATCAGTGAGTCGGCGGGAGTGGGCTACGAGCAGTACTTC
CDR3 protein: CAISESAGVGYEQYF

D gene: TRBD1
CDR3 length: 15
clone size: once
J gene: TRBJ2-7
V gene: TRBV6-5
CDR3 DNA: TGTGCCAGCAGTTACTCCGGGACAGGTAACCACGAGCAGTACTTC
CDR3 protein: CASSYSGTGNHEQYF

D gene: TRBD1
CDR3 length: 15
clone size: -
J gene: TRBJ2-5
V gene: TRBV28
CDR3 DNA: TGTGCCAGCAGTTTTGACAGGGTAATACAAGAGACCCAGTACTTC
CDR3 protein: CASSFDRVIQETQYF

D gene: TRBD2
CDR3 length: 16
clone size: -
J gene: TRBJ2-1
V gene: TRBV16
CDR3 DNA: TGTGCCAGCAGCCCATCCACTAGCGGGAGGTACAATGAGCAGTTCTTC
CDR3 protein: CASSPSTSGRYNEQFF

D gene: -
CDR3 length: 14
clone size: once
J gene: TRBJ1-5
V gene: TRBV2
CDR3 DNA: TGTGCCAGCAGTGGGCCCGTTAGCAATCAGCCCCAGCATTTT
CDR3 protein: CASSGPVSNQPQHF

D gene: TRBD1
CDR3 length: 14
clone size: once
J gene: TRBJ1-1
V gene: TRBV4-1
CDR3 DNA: TGCGCCAGCAGCCTGGAGGGGGCGAACACTGAAGCTTTCTTT
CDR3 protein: CASSLEGANTEAFF

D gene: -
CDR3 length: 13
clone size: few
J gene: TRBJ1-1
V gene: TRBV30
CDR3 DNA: TGTGCCTGGAATTCGGGATCTTGGGCTGAAGCTTTCTTT
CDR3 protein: CAWNSGSWAEAFF

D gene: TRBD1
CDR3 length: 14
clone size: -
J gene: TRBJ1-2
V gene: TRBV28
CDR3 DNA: TGTGCCAGCAGTTTATCCCAGGGGGGCTATGGCTACACCTTC
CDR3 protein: CASSLSQGGYGYTF

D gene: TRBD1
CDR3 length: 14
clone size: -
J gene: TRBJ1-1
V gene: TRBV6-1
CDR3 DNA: TGTGCCAGCAGTGAAGAACAGGGGGACACTGAAGCTTTCTTT
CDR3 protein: CASSEEQGDTEAFF

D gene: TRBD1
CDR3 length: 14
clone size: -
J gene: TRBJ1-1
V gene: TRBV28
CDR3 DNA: TGTGCCAGCAGTCCCGGACAGGAGCACACTGAAGCTTTCTTT
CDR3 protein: CASSPGQEHTEAFF

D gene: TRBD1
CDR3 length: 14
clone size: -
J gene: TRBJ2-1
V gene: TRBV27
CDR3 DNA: TGTGCCAGCACCCCGACAGGGGGGAACAATGAGCAGTTCTTC
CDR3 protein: CASTPTGGNNEQFF

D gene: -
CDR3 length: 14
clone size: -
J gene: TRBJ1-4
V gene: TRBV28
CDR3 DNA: TGTGCCAGCAGTTTACAGGGGTCTAATGAAAAACTGTTTTTT
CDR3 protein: CASSLQGSNEKLFF

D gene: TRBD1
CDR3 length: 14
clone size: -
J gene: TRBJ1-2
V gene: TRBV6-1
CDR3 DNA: TGTGCCAGCAGTGAAGCGGGGACAGGTGATGGCTACACCTTC
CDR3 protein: CASSEAGTGDGYTF

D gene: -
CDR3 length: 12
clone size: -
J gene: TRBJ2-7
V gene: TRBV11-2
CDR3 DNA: TGTGCCAGCAGCTCTCAGGGCAACGAGCAGTACTTC
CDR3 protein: CASSSQGNEQYF

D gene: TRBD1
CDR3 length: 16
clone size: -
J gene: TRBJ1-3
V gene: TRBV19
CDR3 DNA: TGTGCCAGTAGCATACGGACAGGGCGTATTGGAAACACCATATATTTT
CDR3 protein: CASSIRTGRIGNTIYF